This is a list of T cell receptor beta chains from one sample in a study of blood T cell repertoires in COVID-19. Profiled with immunoSEQ multiplex PCR; TCRdb holds only in-frame clones, not every one. The table includes more than 150,000 clones, 60% to 80% detected once. Specimen: PBMCs or T cells enriched from blood (not recorded which). These receptors originate from a woman aged 45-65 years who had recovered from COVID-19. CDR3s leave out the opening cysteine and the closing phenylalanine or tryptophan.

J,V,CDR3
TRBJ2-1,TRBV14,ASSHLGLAGGNEQF
TRBJ1-3,TRBV5-1,ASSSQGNTIY
TRBJ2-1,TRBV5-1,ASSLDHFGAGEQF
TRBJ1-1,TRBV7-9,ASSLGTATNTEAF
TRBJ2-1,TRBV5-4,ASSPKPGLAPHEQF
TRBJ1-1,TRBV6-5,ASSPPNRGQAF
TRBJ1-5,TRBV30,AWSRGGEGNQPQH
TRBJ2-3,TRBV7-2,ASSGADRAQGTQY
TRBJ1-1,TRBV6-5,ASSYSAGGNTEAF
TRBJ2-1,TRBV7-6,ASSFSGSGFDNEQF
TRBJ1-5,TRBV7-9,ASSLRAREPQH
TRBJ2-5,TRBV7-2,ASSLGGAGVGETQY
TRBJ2-7,TRBV5-1,ASSLPGVGYEQY
TRBJ2-2,TRBV27,ASSFRFGQDYTGELF
TRBJ2-2,TRBV19,ASSTTGAGELF
TRBJ1-5,TRBV7-2,ASSLAANQPQH